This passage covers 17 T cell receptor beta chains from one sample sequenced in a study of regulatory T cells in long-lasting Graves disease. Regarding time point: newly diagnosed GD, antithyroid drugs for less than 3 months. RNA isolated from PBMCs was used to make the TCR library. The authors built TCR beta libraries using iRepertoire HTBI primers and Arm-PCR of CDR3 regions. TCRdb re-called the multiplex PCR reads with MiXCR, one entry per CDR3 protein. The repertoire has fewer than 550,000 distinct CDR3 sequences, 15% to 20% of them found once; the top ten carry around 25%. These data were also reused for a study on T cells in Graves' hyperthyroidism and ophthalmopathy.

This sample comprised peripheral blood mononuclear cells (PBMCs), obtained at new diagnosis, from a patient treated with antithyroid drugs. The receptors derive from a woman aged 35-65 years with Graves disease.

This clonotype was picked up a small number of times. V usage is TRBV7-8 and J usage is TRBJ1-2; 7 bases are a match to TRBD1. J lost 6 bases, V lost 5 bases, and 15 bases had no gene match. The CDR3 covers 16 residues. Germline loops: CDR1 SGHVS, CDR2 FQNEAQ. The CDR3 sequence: CASSPRGSGGRDGYTF. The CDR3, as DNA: TGTGCCAGCAGCCCCAGGGGGTCAGGAGGGCGGGATGGCTACACCTTC.

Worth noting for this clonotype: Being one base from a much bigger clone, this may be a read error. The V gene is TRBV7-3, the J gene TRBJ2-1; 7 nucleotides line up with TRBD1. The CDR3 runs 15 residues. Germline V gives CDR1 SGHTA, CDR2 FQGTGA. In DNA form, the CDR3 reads TGTGTCAGCAGCCCCGACAGGGCCGGTCTACGTGAGCAGTTCTTC. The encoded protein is CVSSPDRAGLREQFF.

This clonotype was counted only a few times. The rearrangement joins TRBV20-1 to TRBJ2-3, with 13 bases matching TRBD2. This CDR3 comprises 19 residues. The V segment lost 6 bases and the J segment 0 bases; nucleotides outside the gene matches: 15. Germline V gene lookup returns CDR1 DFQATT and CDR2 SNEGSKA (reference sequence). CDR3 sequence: CSARRRWTSGGRSTDTQYF. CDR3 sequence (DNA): TGCAGTGCACGCAGGCGATGGACTAGCGGGGGCCGGAGCACAGATACGCAGTATTTT.

The CDR3: CASSLRQDGSSEETQYF. CDR3 sequence (DNA): TGCGCCAGCAGTCTTAGGCAGGACGGGTCGTCCGAAGAGACCCAGTACTTC. The V and J genes are TRBV10-2 and TRBJ2-5; D gene unclear. Trimming cost V 5 bases and J 3 bases, with 22 bases left between them. CDR1 is WSHSY, CDR2 SAAADI, per germline. The CDR3 length is 17 residues.

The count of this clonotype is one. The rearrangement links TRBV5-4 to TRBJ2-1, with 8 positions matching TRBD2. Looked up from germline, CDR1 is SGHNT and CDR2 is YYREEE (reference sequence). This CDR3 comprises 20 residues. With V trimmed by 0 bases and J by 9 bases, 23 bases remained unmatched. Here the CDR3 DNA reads TGTGCCAGCAGCTTGGCCTCGGGGGGGGCCTCAAAGGGTCACAATAGTGAGCAGTTCTTC. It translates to CASSLASGGASKGHNSEQFF.

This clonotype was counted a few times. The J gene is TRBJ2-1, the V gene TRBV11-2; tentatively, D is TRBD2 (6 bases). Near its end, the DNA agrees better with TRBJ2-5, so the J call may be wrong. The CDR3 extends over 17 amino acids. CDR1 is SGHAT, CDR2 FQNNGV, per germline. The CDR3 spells CASSHSSEGPLVETQYF. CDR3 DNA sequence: TGTGCCAGCAGCCACTCTAGCGAGGGGCCTCTGGTGGAGACCCAGTACTTC.

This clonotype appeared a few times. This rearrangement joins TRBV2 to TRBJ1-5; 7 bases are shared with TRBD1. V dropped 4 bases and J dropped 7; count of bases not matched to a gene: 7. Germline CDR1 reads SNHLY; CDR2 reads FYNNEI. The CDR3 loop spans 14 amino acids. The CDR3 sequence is CASSVETGVQPQHF. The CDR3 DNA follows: TGTGCCAGCAGTGTCGAAACAGGGGTGCAGCCCCAGCATTTT.

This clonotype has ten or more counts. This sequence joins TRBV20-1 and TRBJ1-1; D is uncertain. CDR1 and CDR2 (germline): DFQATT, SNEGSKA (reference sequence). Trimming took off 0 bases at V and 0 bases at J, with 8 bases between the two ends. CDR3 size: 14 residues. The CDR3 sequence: CSAREALMNTEAFF. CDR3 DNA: TGCAGTGCTAGAGAAGCGCTCATGAACACTGAAGCTTTCTTT.

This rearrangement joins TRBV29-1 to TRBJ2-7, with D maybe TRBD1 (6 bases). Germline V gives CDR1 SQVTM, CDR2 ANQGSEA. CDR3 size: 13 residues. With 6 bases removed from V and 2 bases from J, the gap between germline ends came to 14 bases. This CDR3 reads CSVRDITTYEQYF. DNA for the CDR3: TGCAGCGTCCGGGACATCACAACCTACGAGCAGTACTTC.

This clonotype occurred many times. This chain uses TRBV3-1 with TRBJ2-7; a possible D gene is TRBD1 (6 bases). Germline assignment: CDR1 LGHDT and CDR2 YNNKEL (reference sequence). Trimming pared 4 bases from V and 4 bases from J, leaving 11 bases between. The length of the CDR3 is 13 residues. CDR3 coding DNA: TGTGCCAGCAGCCGAGGGACAAGATACGAGCAGTACTTC. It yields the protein CASSRGTRYEQYF.

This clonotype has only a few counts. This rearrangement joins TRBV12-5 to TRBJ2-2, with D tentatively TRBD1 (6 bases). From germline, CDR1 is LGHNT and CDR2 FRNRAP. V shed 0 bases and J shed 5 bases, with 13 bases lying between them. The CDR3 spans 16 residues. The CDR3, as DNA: TGTGCTAGTGGTTTGGTACTGGACAGCGGTACCGGGGAGCTGTTTTTT. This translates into CASGLVLDSGTGELFF.

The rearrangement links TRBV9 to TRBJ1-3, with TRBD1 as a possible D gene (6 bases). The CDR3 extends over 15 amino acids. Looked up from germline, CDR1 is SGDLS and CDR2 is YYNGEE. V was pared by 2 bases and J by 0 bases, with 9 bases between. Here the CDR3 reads CASSVSDSSGNTIYF. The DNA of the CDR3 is TGTGCCAGCAGCGTTTCGGACAGCTCTGGAAACACCATATATTTT.

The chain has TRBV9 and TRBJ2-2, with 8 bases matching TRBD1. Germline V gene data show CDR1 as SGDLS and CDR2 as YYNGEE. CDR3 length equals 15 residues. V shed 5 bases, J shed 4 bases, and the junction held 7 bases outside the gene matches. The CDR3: CASSPGQAGTGELFF. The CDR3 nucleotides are TGTGCCAGCAGTCCGGGACAGGCGGGCACCGGGGAGCTGTTTTTT.

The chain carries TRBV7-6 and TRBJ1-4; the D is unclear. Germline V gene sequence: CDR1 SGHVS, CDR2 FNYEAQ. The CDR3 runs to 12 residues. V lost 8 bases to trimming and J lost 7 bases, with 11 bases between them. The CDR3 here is CASPRSGEKLFF. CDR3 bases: TGTGCCAGCCCCCGATCCGGTGAAAAACTGTTTTTT. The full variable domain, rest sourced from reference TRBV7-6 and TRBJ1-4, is GAGVSQSPRYKVTKRGQDVALRCDPISGHVSLYWYRQALGQGPEFLTYFNYEAQQDKSGLPNDRFSAERPEGSISTLTIQRTEQRDSAMYRCASPRSGEKLFFGSGTQLSVL.

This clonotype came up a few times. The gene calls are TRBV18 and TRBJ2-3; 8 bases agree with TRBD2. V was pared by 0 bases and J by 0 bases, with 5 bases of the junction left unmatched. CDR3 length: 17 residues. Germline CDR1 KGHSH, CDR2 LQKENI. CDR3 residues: CASSPPRGGGSTDTQYF. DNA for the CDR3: TGTGCCAGCTCACCACCGAGGGGCGGGGGGAGCACAGATACGCAGTATTTT.

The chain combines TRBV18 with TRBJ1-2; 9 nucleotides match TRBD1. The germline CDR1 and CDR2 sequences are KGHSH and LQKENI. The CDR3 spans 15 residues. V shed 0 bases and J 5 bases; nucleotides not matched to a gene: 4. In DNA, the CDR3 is TGTGCCAGCTCACCACCGGTGGGACAGGGATATGGCTACACCTTC. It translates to CASSPPVGQGYGYTF. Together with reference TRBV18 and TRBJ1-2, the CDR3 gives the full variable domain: NAGVMQNPRHLVRRRGQEARLRCSPMKGHSHVYWYRQLPEEGLKFMVYLQKENIIDESGMPKERFSAEFPKEGPSILRIQQVVRGDSAAYFCASSPPVGQGYGYTFGSGTRLTVV.

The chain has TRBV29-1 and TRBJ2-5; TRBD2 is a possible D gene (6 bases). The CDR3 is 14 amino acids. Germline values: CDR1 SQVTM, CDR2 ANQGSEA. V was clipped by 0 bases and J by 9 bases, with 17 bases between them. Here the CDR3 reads CSVEDLKEGEAQYF. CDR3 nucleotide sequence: TGCAGCGTTGAAGATCTGAAAGAAGGGGAGGCCCAGTACTTC.